Listed below are T cell receptor beta chains from one sample, sequenced in a study of blood T cell repertoires in COVID-19. TCRdb's copy holds only in-frame clones and misses some; the assay was immunoSEQ multiplex PCR. This sample has hundreds of thousands of clones, with roughly 89% found just once. Sequenced sample: peripheral blood. The source of these receptors is a man aged 18 to 30 with COVID-19, enrolled during active disease. The CDR3 runs from the conserved cysteine through the conserved F or W. A D gene is named only where the DNA matches it firmly. Rows give clone size only sometimes, using once, few, many, or a class for an expanded clone.

V	D	size	J	DNA	CDR3
TRBV18	NA	NA	TRBJ1-3	TGTGCCAGCTCACCCGTACTCCTCTCTGGAAACACCATATATTTT	CASSPVLLSGNTIYF
TRBV4-2	NA	NA	TRBJ2-5	TGTGCCAGCAGCCCCTCTCTCTACGCGGGAAGGACGGAGACCCAGTACTTC	CASSPSLYAGRTETQYF
TRBV6-5	NA	NA	TRBJ1-1	TGTGCCAGCAGTTACGTGGCAGGGGTAGGGACTGAAGCTTTCTTT	CASSYVAGVGTEAFF
TRBV2	TRBD1	NA	TRBJ2-3	TGTGCCAGCCTTCGGACAGGGTGGTCGACAGATACGCAGTATTTT	CASLRTGWSTDTQYF
TRBV6-1	TRBD2	NA	TRBJ2-2	TGTGCCAGCAGTGAGGGACTAGCGGGCTTGGACGGGGAGCTGTTTTTT	CASSEGLAGLDGELFF
TRBV5-1	NA	NA	TRBJ1-1	TGCGCCAGCAGCCCCCGGGACTCCCGACTGAACACTGAAGCTTTCTTT	CASSPRDSRLNTEAFF
TRBV30	TRBD2	few	TRBJ2-7	TGTGCCTGGAGTGTAGCGGGAGTCACGGGACAGTACTTC	CAWSVAGVTGQYF
TRBV19	TRBD2	NA	TRBJ2-3	TGTGCCAGTCAATCGAGTGCGGGAGTCGCAGATACGCAGTATTTT	CASQSSAGVADTQYF
TRBV5-8	NA	NA	TRBJ2-1	TGTGCCAGCAGCGTCCCGGGACAATCGAATGAGCAGTTCTTC	CASSVPGQSNEQFF
TRBV5-1	TRBD2	NA	TRBJ2-2	TGCGCCAGCAGCGGCGGGGGGCAAGCCGGGGAGCTGTTTTTT	CASSGGGQAGELFF
TRBV27	TRBD1	NA	TRBJ1-1	TGTGCCAGTGGGGGGACAGTTGAAGCTTTCTTT	CASGGTVEAFF
TRBV10-2	NA	NA	TRBJ2-1	TGCGCCAGCAGTGACGCGGGCATCTACAATGAGCAGTTCTTC	CASSDAGIYNEQFF
TRBV12-3/TRBV12-4	NA	NA	TRBJ2-7	TGTGCCAGCAGCGGACAAACTTACGAGCAGTACTTC	CASSGQTYEQYF
TRBV7-3	TRBD2	NA	TRBJ2-7	TGTGCCAGCAGCTTAACCGGGACTAGGGGATCCGAGCAGTACTTC	CASSLTGTRGSEQYF
TRBV9	TRBD2	NA	TRBJ2-7	TGTGCCAGCAGCGTAGGAAATAGCGGGATTTATGAGCAGTACTTC	CASSVGNSGIYEQYF
TRBV5-4	TRBD1	once	TRBJ2-7	TGTGCCAGCAGCTTATTGGGACAGACCTACGAGCAGTACTTC	CASSLLGQTYEQYF
TRBV29-1	NA	NA	TRBJ2-7	TGCAGCGTCACGGACAGCTACGAGCAGTACTTC	CSVTDSYEQYF